The source of this T cell receptor beta chain is a study of T-cell reconstitution after alpha-beta-depleted transplantation in children. Regarding the study as a whole: Some patients' high day-60 TCRbeta diversity was traced to surviving recipient T cells and thymic progenitors. The main origin of T-cell counts and diversity one year after transplant was newly produced T cells.

During its preparation, the TCRbeta library received unique molecular identifiers. From the PCR reads, TCRdb called clonotypes with MiXCR, one entry per CDR3 protein. The sample records about 420,000 distinct CDR3 sequences, about 17% being singletons. The CDR3 is 15 residues long. Germline lookup yields CDR1 SGHTA and CDR2 FQGNSA. V gave up 1 base and J gave up 7 bases, with 16 bases separating them. A note on this clonotype: The antigen is undetermined.

This chain joins TRBV7-2 and TRBJ1-2, with D unresolved. This specimen was PBMCs, mostly from graft donor cells, taken 360 days after TCRalphabeta/CD19-depleted stem cell transplant. This receptor was obtained from a boy less than two years old who had a stem cell transplant for Wiskott-Aldrich syndrome, so the T cells may come from the graft donor. CDR3 loop: CASSLGVSDGGGYTF. CDR3 DNA sequence: TGTGCCAGCAGCTTAGGGGTTTCGGATGGAGGTGGCTACACCTTC.